One and the same sample provided the 21 T cell receptor beta chains below, sequenced in a study of blood T cell repertoires in COVID-19. TCRdb keeps only in-frame clones here, not all; method: immunoSEQ multiplex PCR. The data hold 95,000 to 150,000 clones, with 70% to 90% observed a single time. The specimen was peripheral blood. These receptors were collected from an elderly woman with acute or convalescent COVID-19.

The CDR3 nucleotides are TGTGCCAGCAGCTTAGGCTACGGGACAGAAAACACTGAAGCTTTCTTT. Amino acid sequence: CASSLGYGTENTEAFF. The gene calls are TRBV7-9 and TRBJ1-1, with 7 bases identical to TRBD1. The CDR3 consists of 16 residues. V lost 1 base to trimming and J lost 2 bases; unmatched junction nucleotides: 7. The germline gives CDR1 SEHNR, CDR2 FQNEAQ (reference sequence).

J is TRBJ1-1 and V is TRBV5-1, with D tentatively TRBD1 (5 bases). Trimming took 1 base from V and 7 from J, leaving 17 bases between them. Per germline, CDR1 SGHRS and CDR2 YFSETQ. This CDR3 is built from 15 residues. The chain's CDR3 is CASSLWGTGTIEAFF. The CDR3 nucleotides read TGCGCCAGCAGCTTGTGGGGGACCGGGACTATTGAAGCTTTCTTT.

The V gene is TRBV2, the J gene TRBJ2-3; 10 bases match TRBD1. Trimming removed 8 bases from V and 1 base from J; junction bases left unmatched: 6. The germline V gene encodes CDR1 SNHLY and CDR2 FYNNEI. CDR3 length: 15 amino acids. The CDR3 loop reads CASRGQGVGTDTQYF. For the CDR3, the DNA is TGTGCCAGCCGTGGACAGGGGGTCGGCACAGATACGCAGTATTTT.

The chain employs TRBV18 and TRBJ2-1; 10 nucleotides agree with TRBD2. Germline CDR1 KGHSH, CDR2 LQKENI. The CDR3 is 15 amino acids. V trimming: 0 bases; J trimming: 8 bases; junction bases outside the gene matches: 4. The CDR3 nucleotides are TGTGCCAGCTCACCACCAGCGGGAGGGCCCCATGAGCAGTTCTTC. Translating it yields CASSPPAGGPHEQFF.

The chain uses TRBV11-2 and TRBJ2-2; no reliable D call. Per the germline V gene, CDR1 is SGHAT and CDR2 is FQNNGV. V dropped 4 bases and J dropped 7 bases, with 10 bases sitting between them. CDR3 size: 13 residues. The CDR3 reads CASSSRVFGELFF. The CDR3 DNA sequence: TGTGCCAGCAGCTCCCGAGTTTTCGGGGAGCTGTTTTTT.

CDR3 protein: CASSEAISAYYEQYF. CDR3 DNA: TGTGCCAGCAGTGAAGCGATTAGCGCCTACTACGAGCAGTACTTC. The rearrangement joins TRBV6-1 to TRBJ2-7; maybe TRBD2 (5 bases). This CDR3 is built from 15 residues. V gave up 0 bases and J gave up 3 bases, with 12 bases separating them. Germline lookup yields CDR1 MNHNS and CDR2 SASEGT.

The chain carries TRBV19 and TRBJ1-2, with a tentative D call TRBD1 (6 bases). The CDR3 has 13 residues. The V gene lost 5 bases and the J gene lost 2 bases, with 9 bases spanning the gap. Germline V gene data show CDR1 as LNHDA and CDR2 as SQIVND (reference sequence). The CDR3, as DNA: TGTGCCAGTAGTCTTCAGGGGAACTATGGCTACACCTTC. It encodes CASSLQGNYGYTF. Combining the CDR3 with reference TRBV19 and TRBJ1-2 gives the whole variable domain DGGITQSPKYLFRKEGQNVTLSCEQNLNHDAMYWYRQDPGQGLRLIYYSQIVNDFQKGDIAEGYSVSREKKESFPLTVTSAQKNPTAFYLCASSLQGNYGYTFGSGTRLTVV.

The chain links TRBV7-9 to TRBJ2-7; 7 bases line up with TRBD2. J lost 2 bases, V lost 0 bases, and 4 bases had no gene match. Per the germline V gene, CDR1 is SEHNR and CDR2 is FQNEAQ (reference sequence). The CDR3 loop spans 15 amino acids. As DNA, the CDR3 is TGTGCCAGCAGCTTAGCGGGGGGGTCTCCCTACGAGCAGTACTTC. Protein product: CASSLAGGSPYEQYF.

Only a few counts were recorded for this clone. The rearrangement joins TRBV11-2 to TRBJ1-4; 8 nucleotides agree with TRBD1. Germline CDR1 is SGHAT and CDR2 is FQNNGV. The CDR3 loop spans 16 amino acids. J was trimmed by 8 bases and V by 4 bases; bases with no gene match: 12. CDR3 bases: TGTGCCAGCAGCTCAAGAGGACAGGGATTGGTCGAAAAACTGTTTTTT. Its protein product is CASSSRGQGLVEKLFF.

The gene calls are TRBV9 and TRBJ2-7; D remains unclear. The germline V gene has CDR1 SGDLS and CDR2 YYNGEE. The length of the CDR3 is 14 residues. The V gene lost 0 bases and the J gene lost 0 bases, with 7 bases spanning the gap. The CDR3 reads CASSVELSSYEQYF. The CDR3 DNA reads TGTGCCAGCAGCGTAGAACTGAGCTCCTACGAGCAGTACTTC.

The chain recombines TRBV5-1 with TRBJ1-1, with 8 bases lining up with TRBD1. With V trimmed by 4 bases and J by 3 bases, 2 bases remained unmatched. This CDR3 region has 13 residues. CDR1 SGHRS and CDR2 YFSETQ come from the germline V gene. CDR3 sequence reads: CASSPGGYTEAFF. The CDR3 DNA reads as TGCGCCAGCAGCCCAGGGGGCTACACTGAAGCTTTCTTT.

The rearrangement uses TRBV7-2 and TRBJ1-2; the D gene is possibly TRBD1 (6 bases). Germline lookup yields CDR1 SGHTA and CDR2 FQGNSA. CDR3 length: 15 amino acids. V gave up 1 base and J gave up 0 bases, with 9 bases separating them. The CDR3, as DNA: TGTGCCAGCAGCTTAGGACAGGTAGCTAACTATGGCTACACCTTC. It translates to CASSLGQVANYGYTF.

The gene calls are TRBV6-5 and TRBJ2-2; 12 positions agree with TRBD2. V trimming: 4 bases; J trimming: 5 bases; junction bases outside the gene matches: 5. The CDR3 has 16 amino acids. Germline V gene lookup returns CDR1 MNHEY and CDR2 SVGAGI. The CDR3 loop reads CASSWLAGGRTGELFF. In nucleotides, the CDR3 is TGTGCCAGCAGTTGGCTAGCGGGAGGGCGAACCGGGGAGCTGTTTTTT.

CDR3 DNA: TGTGCCAGCAGCTTGCTTGTGGGGGGGCCGGAGGATGAGCAGTTCTTC. This translates into CASSLLVGGPEDEQFF. The chain combines TRBV5-4 with TRBJ2-1, with D tentatively TRBD2 (7 bases). With 1 base removed from V and 8 bases from J, the gap between germline ends came to 19 bases. CDR3 length equals 16 residues. Germline V gene data show CDR1 as SGHNT and CDR2 as YYREEE (reference sequence).

This chain joins TRBV19 and TRBJ2-1; 12 bases align to TRBD2. Germline trimming cut 5 bases from V and 5 bases from J; bases unmatched to any gene: 4. Germline-derived CDR1 and CDR2 are LNHDA and SQIVND (reference sequence). CDR3 length equals 15 residues. CDR3 region: CASSLGLAGNNEQFF. The DNA of the CDR3 is TGTGCCAGTAGTTTGGGACTAGCGGGTAACAATGAGCAGTTCTTC. The whole variable domain, filled in from reference TRBV19 and TRBJ2-1, reads DGGITQSPKYLFRKEGQNVTLSCEQNLNHDAMYWYRQDPGQGLRLIYYSQIVNDFQKGDIAEGYSVSREKKESFPLTVTSAQKNPTAFYLCASSLGLAGNNEQFFGPGTRLTVL.

V gene TRBV4-2 combines with J gene TRBJ1-5, with 7 nucleotides matching TRBD1. The V and J ends lost 5 bases and 0 bases, in that order; junction bases with no gene match: 4. This CDR3 has 15 residues. Germline assignment: CDR1 LGHNA and CDR2 YNFKEQ. In DNA form, the CDR3 reads TGTGCCAGCAGCATCCACAGGGGTAGCAATCAGCCCCAGCATTTT. Translating it yields CASSIHRGSNQPQHF.

The rearrangement joins TRBV5-1 to TRBJ2-5, with a tentative D call TRBD1 (6 bases). The germline V gene has CDR1 SGHRS and CDR2 YFSETQ. V shed 6 bases and J shed 0 bases, with 12 bases lying between them. The CDR3 loop spans 14 amino acids. CDR3 region: CASTLGDNQETQYF. The CDR3 bases are TGCGCCAGCACCTTAGGGGACAACCAAGAGACCCAGTACTTC.

The chain combines TRBV4-2 with TRBJ2-7; TRBD1 agrees at 7 bases. The CDR3 consists of 18 residues. Germline V gene lookup returns CDR1 LGHNA and CDR2 YNFKEQ. V trimming: 3 bases; J trimming: 1 base; junction bases outside the gene matches: 15. CDR3 coding DNA: TGTGCCAGCAGCCAGGAGGTTCACAGGGGCTACCTTTCCTACGAGCAGTACTTC. Amino acids: CASSQEVHRGYLSYEQYF.

This chain joins TRBV2 and TRBJ1-2; D may be TRBD1 (5 bases). V lost 11 bases to trimming and J lost 4 bases, with 17 bases between them. Germline V gene lookup returns CDR1 SNHLY and CDR2 FYNNEI. The CDR3 is 13 residues long. This CDR3 is CAGKRGIFYGYTF. In DNA form, the CDR3 reads TGTGCCGGAAAACGGGGGATTTTCTATGGCTACACCTTC.

This clone was detected once. This chain joins TRBV9 and TRBJ1-1; the D gene is possibly TRBD1 (6 bases). The germline CDR1 and CDR2 sequences are SGDLS and YYNGEE. The CDR3 length is 16 residues. The V end was cut by 1 base, the J end by 2 bases, with 15 bases between. The chain's CDR3 is CASSVQPQGLNTEAFF. In nucleotides, the CDR3 is TGTGCCAGCAGCGTACAACCACAGGGCCTCAACACTGAAGCTTTCTTT.

CDR3 bases: TGTGCCAGCAGCTTGGGGCAGGGAGGAGCCGAGCAGTACTTC. Protein: CASSLGQGGAEQYF. The chain is built from TRBV5-5 and TRBJ2-7, with D perhaps matching TRBD2 (6 bases). The CDR3 runs to 14 residues. Deletions cut 0 bases from V and 6 bases from J, with 13 bases between. In germline, CDR1 is SGHKS, CDR2 YYEKEE (reference sequence).